These 9 T cell receptor beta chains were all obtained from the same sample, sequenced in a study of blood T cells in healthy people across ages. A second PCR, run for about 6 to 11 cycles, used a sample-barcoded 5' primer plus a J-beta primer mix. In TCRdb, the 5' RACE reads were re-called with MiXCR into one record per CDR3 protein. This sample carries about 780,000 distinct CDR3 sequences, 46% of them seen once, and the ten largest clones take roughly 18%. Material: blood. The receptors come from an elderly man in good health.

This clonotype came up a few times. One junction end disagrees with the germline gene, perhaps due to a read error. The rearrangement links TRBV7-2 to TRBJ2-3; D unclear. Germline assignment: CDR1 SGHTA and CDR2 FQGNSA. This CDR3 is 17 amino acids long. The CDR3 is CASSSPRSPPRTDTQYF. CDR3 coding DNA: TGTGCCAGCAGCTCTCCCCGGAGTCCCCCCCGCACGGATACGCAGTATTTT.

The chain uses TRBV10-2 and TRBJ2-1, with a tentative D call TRBD2 (5 bases). The CDR3 totals 14 residues. The germline V gene has CDR1 WSHSY and CDR2 SAAADI. V was pared by 6 bases and J by 0 bases, with 9 bases between. CDR3 DNA sequence: TGCGCCAGCAGCACCACTAGCTCCTACAATGAGCAGTTCTTC. This translates into CASSTTSSYNEQFF.

The chain combines TRBV7-2 with TRBJ2-1; 11 bases map to TRBD2. This CDR3 contains 16 residues. Germline CDR1 and CDR2: SGHTA and FQGNSA. J lost 5 bases, V lost 4 bases, and 7 bases had no gene match. For the CDR3, the DNA is TGTGCCAGCAGCTCCGCTAGCGGGAGGACAAACAATGAGCAGTTCTTC. This codes for CASSSASGRTNNEQFF.

This clonotype appeared a single time. The chain couples TRBV20-1 to TRBJ1-5; tentative D call: TRBD1 (5 bases). The CDR3 extends over 13 amino acids. Germline loops: CDR1 DFQATT, CDR2 SNEGSKA (reference sequence). V was pared by 6 bases and J by 6 bases, with 15 bases between. CDR3 region: CSAPKGGGQPQHF. CDR3 coding DNA: TGCAGTGCCCCAAAGGGCGGGGGTCAGCCCCAGCATTTT.

The chain combines TRBV7-2 with TRBJ2-7; D is uncertain. The CDR3 sequence is 14 residues long. The germline V gene encodes CDR1 SGHTA and CDR2 FQGNSA. Deletions cut 4 bases from V and 0 bases from J, with 10 bases between. The CDR3 sequence: CASSSYQSSYEQYF. The CDR3 DNA follows: TGTGCCAGCAGCTCTTACCAAAGCTCCTACGAGCAGTACTTC.

The sample holds a few counts of this clonotype. The chain carries TRBV12-3 or TRBV12-4 and TRBJ2-7; no firm D call. The ends were cut back, 7 bases at V and 4 bases at J, with 14 bases in the middle. The CDR3 covers 13 residues. This chain's CDR3 is CASTPPGRYEQYF. CDR3 coding DNA: TGTGCCAGCACCCCCCCGGGCAGGTACGAGCAGTACTTC.

The chain employs TRBV21-1 and TRBJ2-5. TRBV21-1 is assigned pseudogene status. This CDR3 region has 15 residues. The CDR3 DNA is TGTGCCAGCAGCAAAGCAACCTCACTGCAAGAGACCCAGTACTTC. It is translated as CASSKATSLQETQYF.

This clonotype was counted a few times. This chain uses TRBV6-2 or TRBV6-3 with TRBJ2-5, with 11 bases fitting TRBD2. Germline V gene data show CDR1 as MNHEY and CDR2 as SVGEGT. The V and J ends lost 0 bases and 2 bases, in that order; junction bases with no gene match: 8. This CDR3 contains 18 residues. CDR3 residues: CASSYSLSTSGDQETQYF. CDR3 DNA: TGTGCCAGCAGTTACTCGCTCTCGACTAGCGGGGATCAAGAGACCCAGTACTTC.

Ten or more counts support this clonotype. The CDR3 DNA follows: TGTGCCATCGATCAGGGTCATGGCGAGCAGTACTTC. It is translated as CAIDQGHGEQYF. This chain connects TRBV12-3 or TRBV12-4 to TRBJ2-7, with D perhaps TRBD1 (5 bases). The ends were cut back, 10 bases at V and 6 bases at J, with 16 bases in the middle. The CDR3 length is 12 residues.